This T cell receptor (beta chain) was recovered during a study of T cell responses to AZD1222 COVID-19 vaccine. TCRdb's table, derived via immunoSEQ multiplex PCR, lists solely in-frame clones and lacks some. Seen here are about 120,000 clones, 75% to 95% observed once, and the top ten hold 5% to 5.5%. Study outcomes and limitations: Recipients of AZD1222 seropositive at baseline numbered only 5 or 6.

To note about this clone: The antigen is unknown.

The CDR3 totals 17 residues. V was pared by 1 base and J by 10 bases, with 17 bases of the junction left unmatched. In germline, CDR1 is SQVTM, CDR2 ANQGSEA. The TCR sequence derives from an adult in good health. The sample was peripheral blood, taken on day 0 of AZD1222 vaccination. This chain uses TRBV29-1 with TRBJ2-1; 9 bases agree with TRBD2. CDR3 amino acids: CSVEVSGSVGYSGEQFF. CDR3 in DNA: TGCAGCGTTGAAGTTAGCGGGAGTGTTGGTTATTCGGGGGAGCAGTTCTTC.